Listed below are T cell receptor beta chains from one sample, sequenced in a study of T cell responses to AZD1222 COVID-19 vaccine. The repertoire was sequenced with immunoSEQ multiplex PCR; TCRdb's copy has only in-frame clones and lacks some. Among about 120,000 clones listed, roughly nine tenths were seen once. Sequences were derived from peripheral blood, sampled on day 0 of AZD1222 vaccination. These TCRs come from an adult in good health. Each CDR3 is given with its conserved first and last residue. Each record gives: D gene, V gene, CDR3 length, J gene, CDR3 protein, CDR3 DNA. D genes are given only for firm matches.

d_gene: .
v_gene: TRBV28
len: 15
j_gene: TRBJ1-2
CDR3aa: CASSPSGRGAHGYTF
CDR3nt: TGTGCCAGCAGTCCCAGTGGTAGGGGGGCGCATGGCTACACCTTC

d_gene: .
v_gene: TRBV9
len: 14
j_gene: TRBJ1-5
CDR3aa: CASSVAGGNQPQHF
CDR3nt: TGTGCCAGCAGCGTAGCCGGCGGCAATCAGCCCCAGCATTTT

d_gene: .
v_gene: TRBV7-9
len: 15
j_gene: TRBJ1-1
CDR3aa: CASSLVVQGDTEAFF
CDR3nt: TGTGCCAGCAGCTTGGTAGTACAGGGTGACACTGAAGCTTTCTTT

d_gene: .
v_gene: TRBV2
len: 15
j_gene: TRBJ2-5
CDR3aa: CASTGVGAVGETQYF
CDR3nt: TGTGCCAGCACCGGTGTAGGGGCCGTCGGGGAGACCCAGTACTTC

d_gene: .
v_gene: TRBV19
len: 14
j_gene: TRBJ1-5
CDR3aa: CASSITGYNQPQHF
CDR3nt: TGTGCCAGTAGTATTACAGGTTATAATCAGCCCCAGCATTTT

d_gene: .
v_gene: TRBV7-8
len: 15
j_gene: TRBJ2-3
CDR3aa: CASSPEGARADTQYF
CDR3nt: TGTGCCAGCAGTCCGGAGGGGGCGCGGGCAGATACGCAGTATTTT

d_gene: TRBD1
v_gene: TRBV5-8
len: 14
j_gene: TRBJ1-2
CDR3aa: CASSFGTGTDGYTF
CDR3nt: TGTGCCAGCAGCTTTGGGACAGGGACTGATGGCTACACCTTC

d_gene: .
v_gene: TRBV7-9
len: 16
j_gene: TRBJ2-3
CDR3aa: CASYWGRGIRTDTQYF
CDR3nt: TGTGCCAGCTATTGGGGCAGGGGAATCCGCACAGATACGCAGTATTTT

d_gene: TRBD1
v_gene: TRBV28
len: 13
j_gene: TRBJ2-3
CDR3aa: CASGGQITDTQYF
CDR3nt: TGTGCCAGCGGGGGACAGATCACAGATACGCAGTATTTT

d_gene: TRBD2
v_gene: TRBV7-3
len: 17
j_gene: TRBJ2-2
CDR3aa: CASSLRPLAGGAGELFF
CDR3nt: TGTGCCAGCAGCTTAAGGCCCTTAGCGGGAGGGGCCGGGGAGCTATTTTTT

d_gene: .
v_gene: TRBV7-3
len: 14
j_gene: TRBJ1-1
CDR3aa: CASSSRGGGTEAFF
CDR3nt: TGTGCCAGCAGCTCCCGTGGGGGGGGCACTGAAGCTTTCTTT

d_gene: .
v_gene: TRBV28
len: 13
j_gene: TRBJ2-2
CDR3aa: CASSYPGPGELFF
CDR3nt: TGTGCCAGCAGTTACCCGGGCCCCGGGGAGCTGTTTTTT

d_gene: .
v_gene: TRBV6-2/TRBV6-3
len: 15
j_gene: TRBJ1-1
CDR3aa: CASSSAGAVGTEAFF
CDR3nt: TGTGCCAGCAGTTCCGCAGGGGCAGTAGGCACTGAAGCTTTCTTT

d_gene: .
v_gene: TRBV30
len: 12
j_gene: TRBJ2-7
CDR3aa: CAWSRRDYEQYF
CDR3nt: TGTGCCTGGAGTCGGAGGGACTACGAGCAGTACTTC

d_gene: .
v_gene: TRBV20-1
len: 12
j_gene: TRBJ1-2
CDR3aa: CSASPGAYGYTF
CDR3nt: TGCAGTGCTAGTCCAGGCGCATATGGCTACACCTTC

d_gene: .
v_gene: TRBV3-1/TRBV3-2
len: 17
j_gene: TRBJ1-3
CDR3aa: CASSQDSAGYSGNTIYF
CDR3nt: TGTGCCAGCAGCCAAGATTCGGCAGGGTACTCTGGAAACACCATATATTTT

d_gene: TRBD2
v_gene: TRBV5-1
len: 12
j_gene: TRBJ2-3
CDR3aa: CASSGGADTQYF
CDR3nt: TGCGCCAGCAGCGGGGGGGCAGATACGCAGTATTTT

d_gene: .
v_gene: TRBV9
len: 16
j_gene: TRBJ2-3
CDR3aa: CASSVGTTPPTDTQYF
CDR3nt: TGTGCCAGCAGCGTAGGGACTACCCCACCCACAGATACGCAGTATTTT

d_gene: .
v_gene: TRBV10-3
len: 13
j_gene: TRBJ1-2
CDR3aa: CAISEEISYGYTF
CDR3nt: TGTGCCATCAGTGAGGAGATTTCCTATGGCTACACCTTC

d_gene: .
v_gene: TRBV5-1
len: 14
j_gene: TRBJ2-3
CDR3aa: CASSSRELTDTQYF
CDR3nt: TGCGCCAGCAGTTCCAGGGAACTCACAGATACGCAGTATTTT

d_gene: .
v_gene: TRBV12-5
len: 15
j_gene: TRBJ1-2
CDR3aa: CASGLVGDKQPGYTF
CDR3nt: TGTGCTAGTGGTTTGGTAGGGGACAAGCAACCTGGCTACACCTTC

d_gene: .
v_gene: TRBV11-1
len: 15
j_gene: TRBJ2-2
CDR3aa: CASSLGGTFTGELFF
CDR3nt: TGTGCCAGCAGCTTAGGGGGGACGTTCACCGGGGAGCTGTTTTTT

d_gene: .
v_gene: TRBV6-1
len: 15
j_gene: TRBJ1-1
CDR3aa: CASSESWGWETEAFF
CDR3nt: TGTGCCAGCAGTGAATCATGGGGATGGGAGACTGAAGCTTTCTTT

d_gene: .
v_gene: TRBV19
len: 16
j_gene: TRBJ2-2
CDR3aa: CASTMSGTAGRGELFF
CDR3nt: TGTGCCAGCACAATGTCCGGGACGGCGGGCAGGGGGGAGCTGTTTTTT

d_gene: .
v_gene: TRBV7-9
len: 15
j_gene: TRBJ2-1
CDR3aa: CASRRDISGHNEQFF
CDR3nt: TGTGCCAGCAGACGAGACATTAGCGGCCACAATGAGCAGTTCTTC